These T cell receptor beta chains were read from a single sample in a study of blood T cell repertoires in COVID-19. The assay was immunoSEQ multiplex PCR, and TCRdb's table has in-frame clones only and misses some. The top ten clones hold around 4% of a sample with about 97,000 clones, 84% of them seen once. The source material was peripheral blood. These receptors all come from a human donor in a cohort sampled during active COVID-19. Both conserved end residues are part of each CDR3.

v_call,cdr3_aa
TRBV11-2,CASGERGPYNEQFF
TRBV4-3,CASSQEKGDRVNSPLHF
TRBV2,CASSETQLVEQYF
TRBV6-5,CASSPDRYQPQHF
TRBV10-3,CAISALDRGRDEQYF
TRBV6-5,CASTFGTESTDTQYF
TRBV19,CASSIERTNYGYTF
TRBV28,CASRLDGIANYGYTF
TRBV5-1,CASSPDPSRGVGGEQYF
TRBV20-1,CSASGDRGNTGELFF
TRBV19,CASTLAGGLETQYF